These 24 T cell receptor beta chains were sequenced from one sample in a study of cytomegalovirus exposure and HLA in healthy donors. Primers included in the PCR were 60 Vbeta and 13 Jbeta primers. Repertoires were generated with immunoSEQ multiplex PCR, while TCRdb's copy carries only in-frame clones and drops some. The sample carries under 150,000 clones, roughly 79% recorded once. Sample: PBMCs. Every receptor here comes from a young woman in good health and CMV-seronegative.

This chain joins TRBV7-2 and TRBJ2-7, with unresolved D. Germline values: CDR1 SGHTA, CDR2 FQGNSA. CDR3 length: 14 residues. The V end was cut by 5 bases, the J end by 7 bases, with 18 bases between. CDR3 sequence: CASSPSMLKREQYF. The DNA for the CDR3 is TGTGCCAGCAGCCCCTCCATGTTGAAGAGAGAGCAGTACTTC.

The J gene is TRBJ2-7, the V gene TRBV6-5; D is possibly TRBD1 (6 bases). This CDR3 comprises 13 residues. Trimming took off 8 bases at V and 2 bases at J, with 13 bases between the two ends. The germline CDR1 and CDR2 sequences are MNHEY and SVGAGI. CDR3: CASGYRDAYEQYF. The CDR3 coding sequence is TGTGCCAGCGGATACAGGGACGCCTACGAGCAGTACTTC.

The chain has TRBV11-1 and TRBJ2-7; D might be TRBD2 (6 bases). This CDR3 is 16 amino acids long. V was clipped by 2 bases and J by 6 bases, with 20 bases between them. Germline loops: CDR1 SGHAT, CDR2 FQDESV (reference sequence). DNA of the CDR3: TGTGCCAGCAGCTTAAACCCGGGACTCTTAATACGCGAGCAGTACTTC. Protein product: CASSLNPGLLIREQYF.

DNA of the CDR3: TGCGCCAGCAGCCAAGAGAGCGGGGGGGCCGATACGCAGTATTTT. Its translation is CASSQESGGADTQYF. This chain connects TRBV4-1 to TRBJ2-3; TRBD2 matches 10 bases. The CDR3 is 15 residues long. From germline, CDR1 is MGHRA and CDR2 YSYEKL. The trim removed 0 bases at V and 6 bases at J, leaving 3 bases unmatched.

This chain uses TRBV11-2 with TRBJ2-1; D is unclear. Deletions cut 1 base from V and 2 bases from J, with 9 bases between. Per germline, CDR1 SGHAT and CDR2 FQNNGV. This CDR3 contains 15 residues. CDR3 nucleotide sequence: TGTGCCAGCAGCTTAGCAGGCAGTACCTACAATGAGCAGTTCTTC. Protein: CASSLAGSTYNEQFF. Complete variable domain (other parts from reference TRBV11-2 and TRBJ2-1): EAGVAQSPRYKIIEKRQSVAFWCNPISGHATLYWYQQILGQGPKLLIQFQNNGVVDDSQLPKDRFSAERLKGVDSTLKIQPAKLEDSAVYLCASSLAGSTYNEQFFGPGTRLTVL.

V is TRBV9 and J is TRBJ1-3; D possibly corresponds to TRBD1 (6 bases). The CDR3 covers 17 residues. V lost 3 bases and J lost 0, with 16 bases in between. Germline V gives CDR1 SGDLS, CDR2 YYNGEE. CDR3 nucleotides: TGTGCCAGCAGCGCCTCTTTGGGGGCTAGCTCTGGAAACACCATATATTTT. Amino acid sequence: CASSASLGASSGNTIYF. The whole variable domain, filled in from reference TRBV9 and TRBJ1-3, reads DSGVTQTPKHLITATGQRVTLRCSPRSGDLSVYWYQQSLDQGLQFLIQYYNGEERAKGNILERFSAQQFPDLHSELNLSSLELGDSALYFCASSASLGASSGNTIYFGEGSWLTVV.

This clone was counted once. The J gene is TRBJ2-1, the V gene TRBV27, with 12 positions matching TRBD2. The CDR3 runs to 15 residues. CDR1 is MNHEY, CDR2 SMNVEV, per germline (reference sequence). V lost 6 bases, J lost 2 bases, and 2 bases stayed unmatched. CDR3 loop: CASSSSGGAYNEQFF. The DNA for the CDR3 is TGTGCCAGCAGCTCTAGCGGGGGGGCCTACAATGAGCAGTTCTTC.

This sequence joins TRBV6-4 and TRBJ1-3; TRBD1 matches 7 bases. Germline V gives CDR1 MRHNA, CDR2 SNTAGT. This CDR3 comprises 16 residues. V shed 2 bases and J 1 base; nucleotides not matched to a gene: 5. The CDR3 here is CASSDRGRLSGNTIYF. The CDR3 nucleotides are TGTGCCAGCAGTGACAGGGGGCGTTTATCTGGAAACACCATATATTTT.

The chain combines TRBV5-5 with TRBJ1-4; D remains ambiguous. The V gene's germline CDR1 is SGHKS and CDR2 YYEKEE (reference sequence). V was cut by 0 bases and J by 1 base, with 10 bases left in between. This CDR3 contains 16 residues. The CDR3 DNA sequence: TGTGCCAGCAGCTTGGACAGAATACAAACTAATGAAAAACTGTTTTTT. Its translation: CASSLDRIQTNEKLFF.

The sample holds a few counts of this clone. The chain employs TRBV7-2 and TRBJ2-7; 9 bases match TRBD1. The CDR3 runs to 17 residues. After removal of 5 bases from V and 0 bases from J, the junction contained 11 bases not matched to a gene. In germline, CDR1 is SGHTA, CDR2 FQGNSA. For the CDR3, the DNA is TGTGCCAGCAGCCAGTCGTCGGGGACAGGGTACTCCTACGAGCAGTACTTC. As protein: CASSQSSGTGYSYEQYF.

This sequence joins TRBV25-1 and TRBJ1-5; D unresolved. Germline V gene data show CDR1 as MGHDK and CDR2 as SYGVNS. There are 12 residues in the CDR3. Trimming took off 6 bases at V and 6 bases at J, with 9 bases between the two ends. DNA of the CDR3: TGTGCCAGCAGCCGAGGGAGTCAGCCCCAGCATTTT. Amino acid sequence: CASSRGSQPQHF.

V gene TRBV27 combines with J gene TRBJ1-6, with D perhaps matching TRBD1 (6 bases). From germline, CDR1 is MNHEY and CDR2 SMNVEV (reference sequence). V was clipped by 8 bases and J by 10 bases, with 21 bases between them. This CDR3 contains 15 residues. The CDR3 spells CASHPYRVLGSPLHF. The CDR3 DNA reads TGTGCCAGCCACCCGTACAGGGTCCTAGGATCACCCCTCCACTTT.

CDR3 bases: TGTGCCAGCAGCCCTCCGACAGGCGTTCCCTACGAGCAGTACTTC. This encodes CASSPPTGVPYEQYF. The J gene is TRBJ2-7, the V gene TRBV6-5; possibly TRBD1 for D (6 bases). The germline CDR1 and CDR2 sequences are MNHEY and SVGAGI. This CDR3 is 15 amino acids long. Between the trimmed V and J ends, which lost 6 bases and 2 bases, there was a span of 17 bases.

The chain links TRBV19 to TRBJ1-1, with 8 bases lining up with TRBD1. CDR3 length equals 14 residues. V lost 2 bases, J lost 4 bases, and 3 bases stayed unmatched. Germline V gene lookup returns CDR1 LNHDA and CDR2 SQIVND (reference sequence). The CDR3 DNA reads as TGTGCCAGTAGTATACGAGACAGGGGCACTGAAGCTTTCTTT. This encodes CASSIRDRGTEAFF.

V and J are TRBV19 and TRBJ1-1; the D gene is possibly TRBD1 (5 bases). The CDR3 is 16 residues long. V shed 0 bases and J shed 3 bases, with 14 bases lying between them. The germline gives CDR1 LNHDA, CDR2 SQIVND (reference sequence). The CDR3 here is CASSIDGGRTYTEAFF. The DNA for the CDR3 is TGTGCCAGTAGTATAGATGGTGGTCGGACATACACTGAAGCTTTCTTT.

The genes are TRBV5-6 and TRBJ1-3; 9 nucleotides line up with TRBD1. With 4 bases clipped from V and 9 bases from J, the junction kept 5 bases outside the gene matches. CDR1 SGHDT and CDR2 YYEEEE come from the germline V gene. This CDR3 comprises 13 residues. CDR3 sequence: CASSPGQGGTIYF. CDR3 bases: TGTGCCAGCAGCCCGGGACAGGGAGGCACCATATATTTT.

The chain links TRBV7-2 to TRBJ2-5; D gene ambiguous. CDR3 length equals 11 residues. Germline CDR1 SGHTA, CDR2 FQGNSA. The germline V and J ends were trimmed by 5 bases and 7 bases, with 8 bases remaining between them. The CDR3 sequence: CASSAGGTQYF. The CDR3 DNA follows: TGTGCCAGCAGCGCCGGTGGGACCCAGTACTTC.

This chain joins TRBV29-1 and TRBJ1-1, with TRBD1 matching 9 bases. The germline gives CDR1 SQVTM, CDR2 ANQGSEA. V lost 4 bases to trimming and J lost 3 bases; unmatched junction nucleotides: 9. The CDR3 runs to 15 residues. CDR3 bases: TGCAGCGTTGTAGGACAGGGGTTTCAGGACACTGAAGCTTTCTTT. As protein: CSVVGQGFQDTEAFF.

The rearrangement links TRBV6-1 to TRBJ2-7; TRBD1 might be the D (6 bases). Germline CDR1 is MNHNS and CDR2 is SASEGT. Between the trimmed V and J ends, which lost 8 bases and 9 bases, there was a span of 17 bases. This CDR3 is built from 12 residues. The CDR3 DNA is TGTGCCAGCGGAGTGTTACAGGGTATGCAGTACTTC. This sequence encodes CASGVLQGMQYF.

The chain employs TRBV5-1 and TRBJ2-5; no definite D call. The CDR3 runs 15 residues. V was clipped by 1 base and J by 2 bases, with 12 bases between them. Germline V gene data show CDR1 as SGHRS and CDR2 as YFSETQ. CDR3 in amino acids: CASSLRAGTQETQYF. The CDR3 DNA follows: TGCGCCAGCAGCTTGCGCGCAGGTACGCAAGAGACCCAGTACTTC.

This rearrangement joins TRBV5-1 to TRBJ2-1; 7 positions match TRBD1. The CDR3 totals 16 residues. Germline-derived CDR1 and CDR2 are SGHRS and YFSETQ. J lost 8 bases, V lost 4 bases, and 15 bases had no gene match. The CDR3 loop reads CASSPNPGGTGYEQFF. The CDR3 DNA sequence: TGCGCCAGCAGCCCAAACCCAGGGGGAACTGGCTATGAGCAGTTCTTC.

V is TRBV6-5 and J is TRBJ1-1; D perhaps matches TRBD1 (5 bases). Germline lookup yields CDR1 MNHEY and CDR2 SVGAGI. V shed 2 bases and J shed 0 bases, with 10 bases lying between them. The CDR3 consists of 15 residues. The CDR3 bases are TGTGCCAGCAGTTACCAGGGCGCCATGAACACTGAAGCTTTCTTT. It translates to CASSYQGAMNTEAFF.

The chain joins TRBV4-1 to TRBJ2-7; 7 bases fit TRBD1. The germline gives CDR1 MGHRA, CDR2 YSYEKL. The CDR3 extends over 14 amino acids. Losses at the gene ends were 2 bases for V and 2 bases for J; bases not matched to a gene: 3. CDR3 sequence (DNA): TGCGCCAGCAGCCAAAACAGGGGTGCCTACGAGCAGTACTTC. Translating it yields CASSQNRGAYEQYF.

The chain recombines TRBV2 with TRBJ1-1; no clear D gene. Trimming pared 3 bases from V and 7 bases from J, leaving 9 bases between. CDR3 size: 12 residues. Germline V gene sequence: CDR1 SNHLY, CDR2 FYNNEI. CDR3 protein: CASSETKFEAFF. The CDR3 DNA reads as TGTGCCAGCAGTGAGACAAAATTTGAAGCTTTCTTT.